The rows below give T cell receptor beta chains drawn from one sample of a study of control samples from healthy donors and cancer patients. Produced via immunoSEQ multiplex PCR; TCRdb's table is partial and in-frame only. The data contain about 130,000 clones, 80% to 95% of them seen just once; the ten biggest clones take up roughly 2.5%. The sequenced sample consisted of blood. The receptors were sampled from a man aged 40-55 years in good health. CDR3s include the opening cysteine and the closing phenylalanine or tryptophan. The order of the fields is V gene, D gene, clone size, J gene, CDR3 DNA, CDR3 protein. D genes are given only for firm matches. Not all rows give a size; the values are once, few, many and, for expanded clones, a class.

V gene: TRBV7-2
D gene: TRBD2
clone size: -
J gene: TRBJ2-7
CDR3 DNA: TGTGCCAGCAGCCCCCCCCGAGGGCTAGCGGGGGCCTACGAGCAGTACTTC
CDR3 protein: CASSPPRGLAGAYEQYF

V gene: TRBV19
D gene: -
clone size: -
J gene: TRBJ2-2
CDR3 DNA: TGTGCCAGTAGTATAGTAGGCCAGCACTACCCGAACACCGGGGAGCTGTTTTTT
CDR3 protein: CASSIVGQHYPNTGELFF

V gene: TRBV6-5
D gene: TRBD1
clone size: -
J gene: TRBJ1-2
CDR3 DNA: TGTGCCAGCAGTTACTCGAACAGGGGGAAGGGTGGCTACACCTTC
CDR3 protein: CASSYSNRGKGGYTF

V gene: TRBV5-8
D gene: TRBD1
clone size: once
J gene: TRBJ2-7
CDR3 DNA: TGTGCCAGCAGCTTGGCGGGACAGACCTACGAGCAGTACTTC
CDR3 protein: CASSLAGQTYEQYF

V gene: TRBV27
D gene: TRBD2
clone size: -
J gene: TRBJ2-5
CDR3 DNA: TGTGCCAGCAGTGGACGCCTAGCGGGGCTCCAAGAGACCCAGTACTTC
CDR3 protein: CASSGRLAGLQETQYF

V gene: TRBV19
D gene: -
clone size: once
J gene: TRBJ2-5
CDR3 DNA: TGTGCCAGTAGTGGTCAAGAGGTGGACCAAGAGACCCAGTACTTC
CDR3 protein: CASSGQEVDQETQYF

V gene: TRBV4-1
D gene: -
clone size: once
J gene: TRBJ2-2
CDR3 DNA: TGCGCCAGCAGCCAAGAGTCAGGAGCGAACACCGGGGAGCTGTTTTTT
CDR3 protein: CASSQESGANTGELFF

V gene: TRBV5-1
D gene: -
clone size: -
J gene: TRBJ1-2
CDR3 DNA: TGCGCCAGCAGCTTGGATGGGTCTGGGGCGCGAGGCTACACCTTC
CDR3 protein: CASSLDGSGARGYTF

V gene: TRBV6-5
D gene: -
clone size: once
J gene: TRBJ1-3
CDR3 DNA: TGTGCCAGCAAACAGGGTCACTCTGGAAACACCATATATTTT
CDR3 protein: CASKQGHSGNTIYF

V gene: TRBV3-1/TRBV3-2
D gene: -
clone size: -
J gene: TRBJ1-4
CDR3 DNA: TGTGCCAGCAGCCAAGATTTCGGGTCTACAAAAGGACTGTTTTTT
CDR3 protein: CASSQDFGSTKGLFF

V gene: TRBV6-5
D gene: -
clone size: once
J gene: TRBJ1-3
CDR3 DNA: TGTGCCAGCTCCGGGAGGGGGACGCCGGGAAACACCATATATTTT
CDR3 protein: CASSGRGTPGNTIYF

V gene: TRBV5-1
D gene: TRBD1
clone size: once
J gene: TRBJ1-3
CDR3 DNA: TGCGCCAGCAGCCACAGGACAGGTCCCAGCTACTCTGGAAACACCATATATTTT
CDR3 protein: CASSHRTGPSYSGNTIYF

V gene: TRBV19
D gene: TRBD2
clone size: -
J gene: TRBJ2-5
CDR3 DNA: TGTGCCAGTGGAACTAGCGGGGGTGTGCAGACCCAGTACTTC
CDR3 protein: CASGTSGGVQTQYF

V gene: TRBV5-1
D gene: -
clone size: -
J gene: TRBJ2-5
CDR3 DNA: TGCGCCAGCAGCTTGGGGGCCGGGGAGGAGACCCAGTACTTC
CDR3 protein: CASSLGAGEETQYF

V gene: TRBV19
D gene: -
clone size: -
J gene: TRBJ1-1
CDR3 DNA: TGTGCCAGTAGTATGGGGAGGGGTGAGGCTTTCTTT
CDR3 protein: CASSMGRGEAFF